The 8 T cell receptor beta chains presented below share a single source sample, sequenced in a study of shared clonotypes between healthy human individuals. TCRdb keeps only in-frame clones here, not all; method: immunoSEQ multiplex PCR. The data contain around 450,000 clones, roughly 83% of them singletons. The sequencing sample was made of PBMCs. The receptors were gathered from a woman in her 40s in good health. Some clones in this sample may be carry-over from other donors' samples.

This clone appeared a single time. CDR3 sequence reads: CASSPPRDSTEAFF. Here the CDR3 DNA reads TGTGCCAGCAGCCCTCCCCGGGACAGCACTGAAGCTTTCTTT. V and J are TRBV28 and TRBJ1-1, with 7 bases matching TRBD1. From germline, CDR1 is MDHEN and CDR2 SYDVKM. This CDR3 has 14 residues. V lost 6 bases, J lost 4 bases, and 8 bases stayed unmatched.

This sequence joins TRBV29-1 and TRBJ1-1; 9 positions match TRBD1. CDR1 is SQVTM and CDR2 is ANQGSEA in the germline V gene. V was pared by 2 bases and J by 1 base, with 14 bases of the junction left unmatched. This CDR3 spans 18 amino acids. This chain's CDR3 is CSVEPSGGQGKKNTEAFF. The CDR3 region has the DNA TGCAGCGTTGAACCTTCAGGTGGACAGGGGAAGAAGAACACTGAAGCTTTCTTT.

The chain joins TRBV27 to TRBJ2-7, with D perhaps TRBD2 (5 bases). Trimming took 5 bases from V and 0 from J, leaving 11 bases between them. The CDR3 spans 14 residues. CDR1 is MNHEY and CDR2 is SMNVEV in the germline V gene (reference sequence). The CDR3 sequence: CASSRSGNSYEQYF. DNA of the CDR3: TGTGCCAGCAGTAGATCCGGGAACTCCTACGAGCAGTACTTC.

This chain links TRBV18 with TRBJ2-5, with D possibly matching TRBD2 (6 bases). The CDR3 loop spans 14 amino acids. The germline V gene has CDR1 KGHSH and CDR2 LQKENI. V gave up 6 bases and J gave up 4 bases, with 15 bases separating them. The DNA for the CDR3 is TGTGCCAGCTCCCCCCCGGGGGAGCGAGAGACCCAGTACTTC. Translated, it gives CASSPPGERETQYF. The full variable domain, its missing parts supplied by reference TRBV18 and TRBJ2-5, is NAGVMQNPRHLVRRRGQEARLRCSPMKGHSHVYWYRQLPEEGLKFMVYLQKENIIDESGMPKERFSAEFPKEGPSILRIQQVVRGDSAAYFCASSPPGERETQYFGPGTRLLVL.

V and J are TRBV18 and TRBJ2-5; D gene ambiguous. V shed 3 bases and J shed 4 bases, with 12 bases lying between them. Germline CDR1 KGHSH, CDR2 LQKENI. The CDR3 contains 14 residues. Here the CDR3 DNA reads TGTGCCAGCTCACCTGGGAATCTAGGAGAGACCCAGTACTTC. Amino acids: CASSPGNLGETQYF.

The gene calls are TRBV28 and TRBJ1-2; D gene uncertain. Germline assignment: CDR1 MDHEN and CDR2 SYDVKM. CDR3 length equals 12 residues. V lost 2 bases and J lost 6, with 7 bases in between. The CDR3 region is CASSLRLNGYTF. CDR3 bases: TGTGCCAGCAGTTTACGACTGAATGGCTACACCTTC.

The rearrangement links TRBV5-1 to TRBJ1-1; D may be TRBD1 (5 bases). In germline, CDR1 is SGHRS, CDR2 YFSETQ. This CDR3 is 14 amino acids long. Trimming took 5 bases from V and 5 from J, leaving 16 bases between them. CDR3: CASRLTVGLTEAFF. In DNA form, the CDR3 reads TGCGCCAGCAGGTTGACAGTAGGGTTGACTGAAGCTTTCTTT. Filled out from reference TRBV5-1 and TRBJ1-1, the complete variable domain reads KAGVTQTPRYLIKTRGQQVTLSCSPISGHRSVSWYQQTPGQGLQFLFEYFSETQRNKGNFPGRFSGRQFSNSRSEMNVSTLELGDSALYLCASRLTVGLTEAFFGQGTRLTVV.

Regarding this clone: Other DNA sequences in the same sample also yield this CDR3. The gene calls are TRBV5-1 and TRBJ2-6; perhaps TRBD2 as D (6 bases). This CDR3 is 15 amino acids long. The germline V and J ends were trimmed by 4 bases and 4 bases, with 12 bases remaining between them. Germline values: CDR1 SGHRS, CDR2 YFSETQ. The CDR3 sequence: CASSPDGSGANVLTF. The CDR3 nucleotides are TGCGCCAGCAGCCCGGACGGGAGCGGGGCCAACGTCCTGACTTTC.